The T cell receptor (beta chain) under discussion was sequenced for a study of OX40 agonist ivuxolimab in advanced cancers. Looking at the study overall: Earlier treatment with anti-PD-1, anti-PD-L1 or anti-CTLA-4 was permitted, and over 35% had received some.

Trimming removed 4 bases from V and 4 bases from J, with 18 bases in between. CDR1 is SGHDT and CDR2 is YYEEEE in the germline V gene. The CDR3 sequence is 16 residues long. TCRdb's copy holds only in-frame clones and misses some; the assay was immunoSEQ multiplex PCR. This table has roughly 70,000 clones, approximately 86% appearing once. The starting material was CD4+ or CD8+ T cells sorted from blood, obtained in a trial of the OX40 agonist ivuxolimab. This TCR came from an adult with an advanced solid tumor such as melanoma, head and neck, liver or kidney cancer. The chain has TRBV5-6 and TRBJ2-1; D might be TRBD2 (6 bases). The CDR3 DNA follows: TGTGCCAGCAGCCGGGGTCAAGCGGGTTTATACAATGAGCAGTTCTTC. This translates into CASSRGQAGLYNEQFF.